This T cell receptor (beta chain) was recovered during a study of blood T cell repertoires in COVID-19 (TCRdb year 2020). Turning to the overall study: Collaborator samples came from the United States, Italy and Spain and covered acute and convalescent phases of COVID-19. The material from the prospective study consisted of cDNA or gDNA derived from T cells, B-cell-depleted T cells, or PBMCs. Deeply sampled blood TCRbeta repertoires from subjects exposed to, actively infected with, or recovered from COVID-19 were included in the dataset. The repertoires were released in a freely available public database intended as a resource for research on the immune response to SARS-CoV-2. Samples were obtained from the ongoing ImmuneRACE study (first 160 participants) and from about 1,300 subjects provided by 6 global collaborators. Sample metadata almost always included a de-identified subject ID, COVID-19 status, age in years and sex. Where available, HLA class I and class II types were taken from metadata supplied by the sample provider and were not determined by assay-based typing. Study-wide findings and limitations: How much clinical and demographic metadata was included differed by source and by participant, and the metadata was provided uncurated.

TCRbeta CDR3 regions were amplified from genomic DNA using the immunoSEQ Assay, a bias-controlled multiplex PCR. From the authors' description of their analysis: The number of nucleated cells in each sample was estimated from the amplification of reference gene primers within the assay. Sequence reads were collapsed and filtered to measure the absolute abundance of every unique TCRbeta CDR3 rearrangement. Productive Simpson clonality was computed per sample as the square root of Simpson's diversity index over productive rearrangements. The immuneACCESS repertoire file appears here via TCRdb, limited to in-frame rearrangements. These files lack a portion of the clones; in checked studies, under half of the deficit traces to unresolved V genes, and the cause of the others is not known. The V and J calls and clone size are taken from that table; D and trimming were inferred from the DNA. Across this sample there are a few hundred thousand clones, with 80% to 85% seen only once. 2% to 2.5% of the sample is in the top ten clones.

Collaborating institutions collected whole blood in K2EDTA tubes following their own protocols. For TCRbeta analysis, collaborators shipped samples in one of three forms: frozen whole blood, isolated PBMCs, or DNA extracted from either of those sample types. Points on this clone: It has no known antigen specificity. No clone much larger than this one lies a single base away; base qualities are absent.

V is cut back by 8 bases and J by 7 bases, with 15 bases in the junction unmatched. The CDR3, cysteine through phenylalanine, is 17 amino acids long. CDR3 DNA is the only sequence kept; it has 51 bases, read in frame from the first base. CDR1 and CDR2 are drawn from the germline V gene: SNHLY, FYNNEI. Here the chain combines TRBV2 and TRBJ1-6; 9 bases in between match TRBD1. The TCR was taken from a woman aged 55-69 years with acute or convalescent COVID-19. Sequencing was performed on peripheral blood. The CDR3 region reads CASAPRGTGRVNSPLHF. Read as DNA, the sequence is TGTGCCAGCGCCCCACGGGGGACAGGGAGGGTGAATTCACCCCTCCACTTT.